This T cell receptor (beta chain) is from a study of cytomegalovirus exposure and HLA in healthy donors. Germline assignment: CDR1 MNHNS and CDR2 SASEGT. The J segment lost 1 base and the V segment lost 4 bases, leaving 9 bases of the junction unmatched. The CDR3 sequence is 17 residues long. Amplification used 60 Vbeta primers and 13 Jbeta primers. Sequenced by immunoSEQ multiplex PCR; TCRdb stores in-frame clones only, minus some. The sample records around 90,000 clones, over 75% being singletons. The sequence derives from a man aged 25 to 40 in good health and CMV-seronegative. The sequenced material came from PBMCs. The chain couples TRBV6-1 to TRBJ2-5; 10 positions match TRBD2. CDR3 sequence reads: CASSAWSSGGSQETQYF. In nucleotides, the CDR3 is TGTGCCAGCAGTGCCTGGTCTAGCGGGGGATCCCAAGAGACCCAGTACTTC.